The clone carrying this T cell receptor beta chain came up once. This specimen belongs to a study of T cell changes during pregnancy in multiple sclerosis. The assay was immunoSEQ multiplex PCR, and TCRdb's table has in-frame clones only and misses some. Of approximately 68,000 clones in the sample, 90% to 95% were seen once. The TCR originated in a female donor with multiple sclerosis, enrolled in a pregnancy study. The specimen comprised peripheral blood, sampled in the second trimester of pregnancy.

The CDR3 coding sequence is TGTGCCTGGAGTACCGGAACTAGTTTAGATACGCAGTATTTT. Translating gives CAWSTGTSLDTQYF. The rearrangement uses TRBV30 and TRBJ2-3; D possibly corresponds to TRBD2 (5 bases). Germline V gives CDR1 GTSNPN, CDR2 SVGIG (reference sequence). The CDR3 loop spans 14 amino acids. V was shortened by 2 bases and J by 5 bases, with 14 bases between the two germline ends.